What follows are 20 T cell receptor beta chains derived from one specimen sequenced in a study of blood T cell repertoires in COVID-19. Some clones are missing from TCRdb's copy, which holds only in-frame ones; the method was immunoSEQ multiplex PCR. This table holds about 200,000 clones, around 82% found once. Source material: peripheral blood. The receptors originated from a woman aged 70-85 years with acute or convalescent COVID-19.

The rearrangement joins TRBV6-4 to TRBJ2-1, with TRBD2 identical over 11 bases. With V trimmed by 6 bases and J by 6 bases, 4 bases remained unmatched. This CDR3 spans 14 amino acids. Germline lookup yields CDR1 MRHNA and CDR2 SNTAGT. CDR3 region: CASRIAGGVNEQFF. Written as DNA, the CDR3 is TGTGCCAGCAGAATAGCGGGAGGGGTCAATGAGCAGTTCTTC.

The gene calls are TRBV3-1 (or the pseudogene TRBV3-2) and TRBJ2-7, with TRBD2 matching 12 bases. This CDR3 contains 17 residues. The ends lost 4 bases at V and 4 bases at J; junction bases unmatched: 11. Germline CDR1 reads LGHDT; CDR2 reads YNNKEL (reference sequence). The CDR3 coding sequence is TGTGCCAGCAGCCTGCTCCGGACTAGCGGGGCACCGTACGAGCAGTACTTC. Its translation: CASSLLRTSGAPYEQYF.

This clone occurred once. The chain is built from TRBV27 and TRBJ2-6; 9 positions match TRBD1. The trim removed 5 bases at V and 3 bases at J, leaving 5 bases unmatched. The CDR3 runs to 16 residues. Germline V CDR1 and CDR2: MNHEY, SMNVEV (reference sequence). CDR3 sequence (DNA): TGTGCCAGCAGTCTGAACAGGGGGCGTGGGGCCAACGTCCTGACTTTC. Translating it yields CASSLNRGRGANVLTF.

The chain uses TRBV19 and TRBJ2-1, with 12 bases fitting TRBD2. Unmatched junction bases numbered 7, after V lost 9 bases and J lost 4 bases. The CDR3 has 15 amino acids. The germline gives CDR1 LNHDA, CDR2 SQIVND (reference sequence). The CDR3 loop reads CASESGTSGYNEQFF. In DNA form, the CDR3 reads TGTGCCAGCGAGTCCGGGACTAGCGGGTACAATGAGCAGTTCTTC. The whole variable domain, remainder taken from reference TRBV19 and TRBJ2-1, is DGGITQSPKYLFRKEGQNVTLSCEQNLNHDAMYWYRQDPGQGLRLIYYSQIVNDFQKGDIAEGYSVSREKKESFPLTVTSAQKNPTAFYLCASESGTSGYNEQFFGPGTRLTVL.

The gene calls are TRBV12-2 and TRBJ1-4; the table's D call, TRBD1, was not checked against the DNA. TRBV12-2 is given as a pseudogene. This CDR3 has 14 residues. The DNA of the CDR3 is TGTGCAAGTCGTCTCCGGGACAGGGACGAAAAACTGTTTTTT. Protein: CASRLRDRDEKLFF.

This clone was found once. The rearrangement joins TRBV10-3 to TRBJ1-1; D gene unclear. Trimming shortened V by 6 bases and J by 5 bases, and 13 bases separated the two germline ends. The CDR3 is 13 residues long. Germline assignment: CDR1 ENHRY and CDR2 SYGVKD. The CDR3 DNA sequence: TGTGCCATCAGGGAAGATTCGAGGACTGAAGCTTTCTTT. Encoded protein: CAIREDSRTEAFF.

The chain combines TRBV15 with TRBJ2-5, with 8 bases matching TRBD2. This CDR3 contains 15 residues. Per germline, CDR1 LNHNV and CDR2 YYDKDF (reference sequence). The ends lost 3 bases at V and 5 bases at J; junction bases unmatched: 8. CDR3 coding DNA: TGTGCCACCAGCAGGCCGGGACTAGGGCAGGAGACCCAGTACTTC. This encodes CATSRPGLGQETQYF.

V usage is TRBV12-3 or TRBV12-4 and J usage is TRBJ1-6, with D unresolved. The length of the CDR3 is 12 residues. Deletions cut 5 bases from V and 10 bases from J, with 9 bases between. CDR3 sequence (DNA): TGTGCCAGCAGTCCAGGTCAATCACCCCTCCACTTT. This translates into CASSPGQSPLHF.

The rearrangement links TRBV6-4 to TRBJ2-2; D gene uncertain. The germline V and J ends were trimmed by 3 bases and 4 bases, with 6 bases remaining between them. In germline, CDR1 is MRHNA, CDR2 SNTAGT. This CDR3 comprises 13 residues. Here the CDR3 DNA reads TGTGCCAGCAGTGAAGATAGCACCGGGGAGCTGTTTTTT. Its protein product is CASSEDSTGELFF.

The V and J genes are TRBV6-5 and TRBJ2-7, with D tentatively TRBD1 (5 bases). The V end lost 0 bases, the J end lost 2 bases, and 14 bases lay between the germline ends. Germline V gene lookup returns CDR1 MNHEY and CDR2 SVGAGI. The CDR3 length is 16 residues. CDR3 loop: CASSYSAQGSTYEQYF. The CDR3 coding sequence is TGTGCCAGCAGTTACTCAGCTCAGGGATCCACCTACGAGCAGTACTTC.

The J gene is TRBJ1-1, the V gene TRBV19, with D tentatively TRBD1 (6 bases). Germline V gene lookup returns CDR1 LNHDA and CDR2 SQIVND (reference sequence). V was shortened by 7 bases and J by 0 bases, with 15 bases between the two germline ends. The CDR3 runs 15 residues. CDR3 protein: CASKPPGTLNTEAFF. CDR3 DNA sequence: TGTGCCAGTAAGCCCCCTGGGACACTGAACACTGAAGCTTTCTTT.

The V and J genes are TRBV19 and TRBJ1-5; perhaps TRBD1 as D (5 bases). Looked up from germline, CDR1 is LNHDA and CDR2 is SQIVND (reference sequence). Trimming took off 11 bases at V and 2 bases at J, with 10 bases between the two ends. The CDR3 is made up of 12 amino acids. The CDR3 here is CAAGGGNQPQHF. In nucleotides, the CDR3 is TGTGCCGCTGGGGGGGGCAATCAGCCCCAGCATTTT.

This clone was picked up a small number of times. The chain's CDR3 is CASSQGPRNQPQHF. As DNA, the CDR3 is TGTGCCAGCAGCCAAGGACCCAGGAATCAGCCCCAGCATTTT. This chain connects TRBV3-1 (or the pseudogene TRBV3-2) to TRBJ1-5; D not resolved. This CDR3 is 14 amino acids long. V lost 1 base and J 4 bases, leaving 8 bases between the germline ends. The germline V gene has CDR1 LGHDT and CDR2 YNNKEL (reference sequence).

The genes are TRBV29-1 and TRBJ2-2, with 7 bases fitting TRBD2. This CDR3 region has 14 residues. The germline CDR1 and CDR2 sequences are SQVTM and ANQGSEA. V trimming: 6 bases; J trimming: 1 base; junction bases outside the gene matches: 5. The CDR3, as DNA: TGCAGCGTAAGGCGGGAGAGGAACACCGGGGAGCTGTTTTTT. Translated, it gives CSVRRERNTGELFF.

This clone is a singleton in its sample. The chain uses TRBV6-4 and TRBJ2-3; 11 bases align to TRBD2. V was pared by 7 bases and J by 8 bases, with 17 bases of the junction left unmatched. This CDR3 comprises 17 residues. Looked up from germline, CDR1 is MRHNA and CDR2 is SNTAGT. The CDR3 nucleotides read TGTGCCAGCACCAAAACCCCTACTAGCGGGAGATTGGCTACGCAGTATTTT. This gives the protein CASTKTPTSGRLATQYF.

CDR3: CASSTLTSPGELFF. CDR3 DNA sequence: TGCGCCAGCAGCACCCTAACTAGCCCCGGGGAGCTGTTTTTT. J is TRBJ2-2 and V is TRBV5-1; a weak D match, TRBD2 (6 bases). Looked up from germline, CDR1 is SGHRS and CDR2 is YFSETQ. The V gene lost 4 bases and the J gene lost 6 bases, with 13 bases spanning the gap. The CDR3 length is 14 residues.

The V call is TRBV11-2, the J call TRBJ2-1; the D gene is possibly TRBD1 (6 bases). Trimming stripped 1 base from V and 5 bases from J, with 12 bases between. The CDR3 is made up of 15 amino acids. Germline values: CDR1 SGHAT, CDR2 FQNNGV. The CDR3 DNA reads TGTGCCAGCAGCTTAGTACATACAGGGAACAATGAGCAGTTCTTC. This sequence encodes CASSLVHTGNNEQFF.

The chain joins TRBV19 to TRBJ2-7; TRBD1 matches 7 bases. The CDR3 loop spans 13 amino acids. With 2 bases clipped from V and 5 bases from J, the junction kept 3 bases outside the gene matches. Germline V lookup: CDR1 LNHDA, CDR2 SQIVND (reference sequence). DNA for the CDR3: TGTGCCAGTAGTATACCCGACAGGGACGAGCAGTACTTC. Translation: CASSIPDRDEQYF.

V is TRBV27 and J is TRBJ2-7; TRBD2 aligns across 9 bases. The germline CDR1 and CDR2 sequences are MNHEY and SMNVEV (reference sequence). Unmatched junction bases numbered 11, after V lost 2 bases and J lost 6 bases. There are 16 residues in the CDR3. The chain's CDR3 is CASSLRVAGGLGEQYF. CDR3 sequence (DNA): TGTGCCAGCAGTTTAAGGGTTGCGGGAGGGCTGGGCGAGCAGTACTTC.

This clone was detected many times. The chain combines TRBV29-1 with TRBJ1-6; maybe TRBD1 (5 bases). V lost 5 bases and J lost 10, with 15 bases in between. Germline V gene lookup returns CDR1 SQVTM and CDR2 ANQGSEA. There are 13 residues in the CDR3. CDR3 in amino acids: CSVSWGFGSPLHF. CDR3 nucleotides: TGCAGCGTTTCTTGGGGCTTTGGGTCACCCCTCCACTTT.